This T cell receptor beta chain was obtained from a study of response to subunit inactivated influenza vaccine. Germline CDR1 and CDR2: SGHAT and FQNNGV. With 5 bases removed from V and 4 bases from J, the gap between germline ends came to 15 bases. The CDR3 runs to 15 residues. TCRdb itself ran the RT-PCR reads through MiXCR, one entry per CDR3 protein. The sample has roughly 290,000 distinct CDR3 sequences; around a fifth are singletons. The study, taken as a whole, reports: Seasonal influenza vaccination, on each occasion, was suggested by the authors to recruit few new T cells.

In its sample, this clonotype was seen many times. Its antigen is currently unknown. Source: PBMCs from blood, taken approximately 22 months after vaccination. V and J are TRBV11-2 and TRBJ1-5; D is possibly TRBD1 (6 bases). The TCR sequence derives from a man aged 45 to 70 who received an inactivated influenza vaccine. The chain's CDR3 is CASSPTDSGNQPQHF. In DNA, the CDR3 is TGTGCCAGCAGCCCTACGGACAGCGGGAATCAGCCCCAGCATTTT.